The clone carrying this TCR beta chain was observed at least ten times. What it binds is unknown. The library tagged individual cDNA molecules with unique molecular identifiers. In the study's own analysis: Samples held a median of around 96,000 TCRs, range about 23,224–690,600. TCRdb processed the RACE reads anew with MiXCR; each CDR3 protein has one entry. The V and J calls shown here were made by TCRdb, not taken from the authors' results. Of around 130,000 distinct CDR3 sequences in the sample, more than 7.5% were seen once. The sample belongs to a study of human T cells and chemical hapten exposure. Study at large: How much TCR each sample yielded varied, mostly because pooled library volumes differed slightly.

Regarding time point: healthy volunteer bleed at 2 weeks. Total RNA came from unfractionated whole blood. Study-wide results and limits: TCRs at high frequency, those above 1 in 1000, did not change with DPC sensitization.

Sequences were obtained from whole blood. The clonotype comes from a male donor in good health. Some clones in this sample may be carry-over from other donors' samples.

The CDR3 here is CASSRTGMGNQPQHF. For the CDR3, the DNA is TGTGCCAGCAGTCGGACAGGGATGGGCAATCAGCCCCAGCATTTT. V and J are TRBV6-6 and TRBJ1-5, with 8 nucleotides matching TRBD1. The CDR3 has 15 residues. Unmatched junction bases numbered 5, after V lost 5 bases and J lost 2 bases. Germline V gene lookup returns CDR1 MNHNY and CDR2 SVGAGI (reference sequence).